A selection of T cell receptor beta chains follows, all from one sample in a study of blood T cell repertoires in COVID-19. The data were produced by immunoSEQ multiplex PCR, yet TCRdb's version contains in-frame clones alone and is incomplete. The repertoire holds around 20,000 clones, about 82% seen once, with about two thirds in the top ten. The sample consisted of peripheral blood. The receptors here all came from a man at least 80 years old with acute or convalescent COVID-19. Both conserved end residues are part of each CDR3. The order of the fields is clone size, D gene, V gene, J gene, CDR3 DNA, CDR3 protein. The D gene is left open where the match is weak. Not all rows give a size; the values are once, few, many and, for expanded clones, a class.

-,-,TRBV29-1,TRBJ2-3,TGCAGCGTAGGAAGGGCGGGGCGCACAGATACGCAGTATTTT,CSVGRAGRTDTQYF
-,-,TRBV18,TRBJ2-2,TGTGCCAGCTCACCACGACAACCCCGGTACACCGGGGAGCTGTTTTTT,CASSPRQPRYTGELFF
-,-,TRBV19,TRBJ1-1,TGTGCCAGTAGGGGCACCCAGAACACTGAAGCTTTCTTT,CASRGTQNTEAFF
-,-,TRBV11-1,TRBJ2-7,TGTGCCAGCAGCTTAGTCAGTACCTACGAGCAGTACTTC,CASSLVSTYEQYF
-,-,TRBV9,TRBJ1-2,TGTGCCAGCACTCTACAGGGCGGCGGCTATGGCTACACCTTC,CASTLQGGGYGYTF
-,-,TRBV7-3,TRBJ2-7,TGTGCCAGCAGCACCGGTGGAGGCGGGGAGCAGTACTTC,CASSTGGGGEQYF
-,-,TRBV4-3,TRBJ2-1,TGCGCCAGCAGCCAAGAGGGAGGTCCACATTGGTCCTACAATGAGCAGTTCTTC,CASSQEGGPHWSYNEQFF
-,-,TRBV18,TRBJ2-7,TGTGCCAGCTCGGAGACTACCGCCTACGAGCAGTACTTC,CASSETTAYEQYF
once,TRBD1,TRBV7-9,TRBJ1-2,TGTGCCAGCAGCTCGGGACAGACACTCCCCTATGGCTACACCTTC,CASSSGQTLPYGYTF
-,TRBD1,TRBV5-1,TRBJ1-4,TGCGCCAGCAGCTCACCTGGACAGGGGGTTGAAAAACTGTTTTTT,CASSSPGQGVEKLFF
-,-,TRBV27,TRBJ2-1,TGTGCCAGCAGCCCCGAAACCGGGACTGGCTCCTACAATGAGCAGTTCTTC,CASSPETGTGSYNEQFF
-,-,TRBV4-3,TRBJ1-1,TGCGCCAGCAGTCTTAAGACAGGAGCAGCTTTCTTT,CASSLKTGAAFF
-,-,TRBV29-1,TRBJ2-3,TGCAGCGTTGATGCCAGGGAGGCAGATACGCAGTATTTT,CSVDAREADTQYF
-,-,TRBV10-3,TRBJ2-1,TGTGCCATCAGTGAGTCGGGGCTAGACTACAATGAGCAGTTCTTC,CAISESGLDYNEQFF
-,TRBD2,TRBV10-3,TRBJ2-5,TGTGCCATCAGTCCGGGACTAGCGGGGGCCGGGGAAGAGACCCAGTACTTC,CAISPGLAGAGEETQYF
-,TRBD2,TRBV7-7,TRBJ2-2,TGTGCCAGCAGCTCCCTAGCGGGGGGGGTCACCGGGGAGCTGTTTTTT,CASSSLAGGVTGELFF
-,-,TRBV4-3,TRBJ1-3,TGCGCCAGCAGCCAAGAAGGGGGGGGTGGAAACACCATATATTTT,CASSQEGGGGNTIYF
-,-,TRBV14,TRBJ1-2,TGTGCCAGCAGCCAAGATCTCGGGGGGTATCGTGGCTACACCTTC,CASSQDLGGYRGYTF
-,-,TRBV18,TRBJ1-1,TGTGCCAGCTCACCAAATGAGAGAAGTATGAACACTGAAGCTTTCTTT,CASSPNERSMNTEAFF
-,-,TRBV10-3,TRBJ2-5,TGTGCCATCAGTGCCGCCCAGGGATCCTCAAAAGAGACCCAGTACTTC,CAISAAQGSSKETQYF
-,TRBD1,TRBV28,TRBJ1-5,TGTGCCAGCAGCCTGACAGGGAGGCCGCATTTT,CASSLTGRPHF
-,-,TRBV19,TRBJ1-6,TGTGCCAGTAGTCAGGAAGGGGGTGGTTCACCCCTCCACTTT,CASSQEGGGSPLHF
-,TRBD2,TRBV7-8,TRBJ2-1,TGTGCCAGCAGCGGAGGAGCGGGGGGCCACTACAATGAGCAGTTCTTC,CASSGGAGGHYNEQFF
-,-,TRBV2,TRBJ1-6,TGTGCCAGCAGGGTAGCACGCGATAATTCACCCCTCCACTTT,CASRVARDNSPLHF
-,-,TRBV6-5,TRBJ1-5,TGTGCCAGCAGCAAGACAGGAGACAACAATCAGCCCCAGCATTTT,CASSKTGDNNQPQHF
-,-,TRBV19,TRBJ2-7,TGTGCCAGTAGTCGGTGGGGGCAAGACTACGAGCAGTACTTC,CASSRWGQDYEQYF
-,-,TRBV9,TRBJ1-2,TGTGCCAGCAGCGCAACAGGGTTTGGCTACACCTTC,CASSATGFGYTF
few,-,TRBV28,TRBJ2-1,TGTGCCAGCGGGGGTTTCACAGGGCACAATGAGCAGTTCTTC,CASGGFTGHNEQFF
-,TRBD1,TRBV7-8,TRBJ1-5,TGTGCCAGCAGCTCATCAGGGGGAGTCTATCAGCCCCAGCATTTT,CASSSSGGVYQPQHF
-,-,TRBV13,TRBJ1-1,TGTGCCAGCAGACGTCCGGGGATCACTGAAGCTTTCTTT,CASRRPGITEAFF
-,-,TRBV7-9,TRBJ1-1,TGTGCCAGCAGCTTAACTGACAGAACGAACACTGAAGCTTTCTTT,CASSLTDRTNTEAFF
-,-,TRBV27,TRBJ1-1,TGTGCCAGCAGCTGGGGGAGGCTGAACACTGAAGCTTTCTTT,CASSWGRLNTEAFF
-,-,TRBV5-1,TRBJ1-1,TGCGCCAGCAGCCCTCGGGAGGGCGGGAACACTGAAGCTTTCTTT,CASSPREGGNTEAFF
-,TRBD1,TRBV11-2,TRBJ1-2,TGTGCCAGCAGCCAGACAGGGTCATATGGCTACACCTTC,CASSQTGSYGYTF
-,-,TRBV7-9,TRBJ1-1,TGTGCCAGCAGCCGTTATGGGAGCGGGGGGCGAAACACTGAAGCTTTCTTT,CASSRYGSGGRNTEAFF
-,-,TRBV5-8,TRBJ1-5,TGTGCCAGCAGCTTAGGCGGGCCCCAGCATTTT,CASSLGGPQHF
-,TRBD2,TRBV9,TRBJ2-1,TGTGCCAGCAGCTTACTAGCGGGATCCAATGAGCAGTTCTTC,CASSLLAGSNEQFF